A selection of T cell receptor beta chains follows, all from one sample in a study of identical twins. In TCRdb, the 5' RACE reads were re-called with MiXCR into one record per CDR3 protein. The repertoire includes 700,000 or so distinct CDR3 sequences, 21% of them detected once, and roughly 4.3% sits in the top ten. The same sample was also studied in work on T cells expressing NK-cell markers.

Sequencing was done on a sample of PBMCs. These receptors were taken from a woman aged 18-29 years in good health. CDR3s include the opening cysteine and the closing phenylalanine or tryptophan. The order of the fields is D gene, V gene, J gene, clone size, CDR3 DNA, CDR3 protein. The D gene is left open where the match is weak. Only part of the rows carry a size: once, few, many, or a class if the clone is expanded.

-	TRBV5-4	TRBJ2-7	few	TGTGCCAGCAGCTTGGCTGGGGAACTCTCCTACGAGCAGTACTTC	CASSLAGELSYEQYF
-	TRBV12-3/TRBV12-4	TRBJ1-3	-	TGTGCCAGCAGGCGAAGCTCTGGAAACACCATATATTTT	CASRRSSGNTIYF
-	TRBV4-2	TRBJ2-5	many	TGTGCCAGCAGCCAACAAGCCAGGGCCTACCAAGAGACCCAGTACTTC	CASSQQARAYQETQYF
-	TRBV5-1	TRBJ1-4	-	TGCGCCAGCTCAGGGAGTAATGAAAAACTGTTTTTT	CASSGSNEKLFF
-	TRBV6-2/TRBV6-3	TRBJ2-7	-	TGTGCCAGCAGTTACTCGAATCCGGGAGCTGCCTACGAGCAGTACTTC	CASSYSNPGAAYEQYF
-	TRBV7-2	TRBJ2-7	-	TGTGCCAGCAGCCGGAGGGGATCCACCTACGAGCAGTACTTC	CASSRRGSTYEQYF
TRBD1	TRBV6-1	TRBJ2-6	-	TGTGCCAGTCTGGGGACAGCTCGAACCTCTGGGGCCAACGTCCTGACTTTC	CASLGTARTSGANVLTF
-	TRBV2	TRBJ2-5	-	TGTGCCAGCAGTGACCAGACCCAGTACTTC	CASSDQTQYF
-	TRBV7-9	TRBJ2-7	-	TGTGCCAGCAGCCGCCGGGACGGTCCCTACGAGCAGTACTTC	CASSRRDGPYEQYF
-	TRBV7-9	TRBJ2-5	-	TGTGCCAGCAGATCAGCGTCCGAGACCCAGTACTTC	CASRSASETQYF
-	TRBV12-3/TRBV12-4	TRBJ2-1	few	TGTGCCAGCAGCGCACGACTCTCCGGCCTTTCCTACAATGAGCAGTTCTTC	CASSARLSGLSYNEQFF
-	TRBV7-9	TRBJ2-2	-	TGTGCCAGCACCTCCCTCCCGCAGGGATACACCGGGGAGCTGTTTTTT	CASTSLPQGYTGELFF
-	TRBV10-3	TRBJ2-7	-	TGTGCCATCAGTGGCCCCGGGGCCGAGCAGTACTTC	CAISGPGAEQYF
TRBD1	TRBV7-9	TRBJ2-7	few	TGTGCCAGCAGCACGTTTTACAGGGGGAGGACCTACGAGCAGTACTTC	CASSTFYRGRTYEQYF
TRBD1	TRBV29-1	TRBJ1-2	-	TGCAGCGCAGGGGACAGGAGAGAGGGCTACACCTTC	CSAGDRREGYTF
TRBD2	TRBV20-1	TRBJ2-5	-	TGCAGTGCCACTAAAGGGCCTGCTAGCGGGGACGAGACCCAGTACTTC	CSATKGPASGDETQYF
-	TRBV4-3	TRBJ2-3	-	TGCGCCAGCAGCCACGTAACAGGGGAGGGTACGCAGTATTTT	CASSHVTGEGTQYF
-	TRBV18	TRBJ2-1	-	TGTGCCAGCTCACCATCGGGCCCGGGCTTCAATGAGCAGTTCTTC	CASSPSGPGFNEQFF
-	TRBV20-1	TRBJ2-3	-	TGCAGTGCAGCGGGACAGAGGACCACAGATACGCAGTATTTT	CSAAGQRTTDTQYF
-	TRBV3-1	TRBJ2-1	few	TGTGCCAGCAGCCAAGTAGGAGGACCTGGGGGCAATGAGCAGTTCTTC	CASSQVGGPGGNEQFF
-	TRBV9	TRBJ1-1	few	TGTGCCAGCAGCCCTCGGGCCGCGGGGGACACTGAAGCTTTCTTT	CASSPRAAGDTEAFF
-	TRBV7-8	TRBJ2-1	many	TGTGCCAGCAGCTTCCGGGGCCGGGACTACAATGAGCAGTTCTTC	CASSFRGRDYNEQFF
-	TRBV12-3/TRBV12-4	TRBJ2-3	many	TGCGCCAGCAGCTTGGGGCGAGATACGCAGTATTTT	CASSLGRDTQYF
-	TRBV20-1	TRBJ2-3	many	TGCAGTGCTAGAGCGGGCACAGATACGCAGTATTTT	CSARAGTDTQYF
-	TRBV5-1	TRBJ2-7	few	TGCGCCAGCAGTCGCAGCGACTACGAGCAGTACTTC	CASSRSDYEQYF
-	TRBV12-3/TRBV12-4	TRBJ2-3	-	TGTGCCAGCAGGGGGACTCTTAGACCAGATACGCAGTATTTT	CASRGTLRPDTQYF
TRBD2	TRBV5-1	TRBJ2-7	-	TGCGCCAGCAGCCCGTCTTTGTTAGCGGGGGACTCTACGCAGCAGTACTTC	CASSPSLLAGDSTQQYF